This is a list of T cell receptor beta chains from one sample in a study of cytomegalovirus exposure and HLA in healthy donors. Sequencing was performed with immunoSEQ multiplex PCR; in TCRdb, only in-frame clones are kept and a portion is missing. The profile shows 100,000 to 120,000 clones, approximately 96% of them singletons. The source material was PBMCs. The receptors originated from a woman between 18 and 30 years old in good health and CMV-seronegative. Both conserved end residues are part of each CDR3.

TRBJ2-7	TRBV6-1	CASSFQAEQYF
TRBJ2-7	TRBV7-2	CASSSRGTVSYEQYF
TRBJ1-1	TRBV18	CASSPSRDMNTEAFF
TRBJ2-7	TRBV29-1	CSVTYLGHTYEQYF
TRBJ1-6	TRBV7-6	CASTARDSLNSPLHF
TRBJ1-1	TRBV19	CASSSDPWVAAEAFF
TRBJ2-5	TRBV4-2	CASSQGSGGYQETQYF
TRBJ2-7	TRBV19	CASRWRAGNSYEQYF
TRBJ2-2	TRBV7-3	CASSFTGGPNTGELFF
TRBJ1-1	TRBV2	CASRVGLSTEAFF
TRBJ1-2	TRBV5-1	CASSFTWGANYGYTF
TRBJ1-4	TRBV5-5	CASSLPGQGATNEKLFF
TRBJ2-2	TRBV5-5	CASSLAGGSGTGELFF
TRBJ1-5	TRBV28	CASYRGQGGQPQHF
TRBJ2-3	TRBV6-5	CASMGSADTQYF
TRBJ2-5	TRBV28	CASSLWPPGLAGGETQYF
TRBJ2-5	TRBV7-9	CASSEDRGGQETQYF
TRBJ1-1	TRBV5-1	CASSLDWGDTEAFF
TRBJ1-5	TRBV7-9	CASSLGGRDQPQHF
TRBJ2-7	TRBV6-5	CASSQGRGVYEQYF
TRBJ2-2	TRBV4-2	CASSPSRGGITGELFF
TRBJ1-2	TRBV25-1	CASSGSLSLNYGYTF
TRBJ2-3	TRBV2	CASSESGQGGPDTQYF
TRBJ1-4	TRBV5-5	CASSPGTEHFGKLFF
TRBJ2-7	TRBV5-4	CASSFTSGSSYEQYF
TRBJ1-3	TRBV7-2	CASSSGQGGGNTIYF
TRBJ1-2	TRBV9	CASSVDRNYGYTF
TRBJ2-1	TRBV18	CASRLIKEGQKYNEQFF
TRBJ1-1	TRBV9	CASSPFPGGGEAFF
TRBJ1-2	TRBV30	CAWSVLSNYGYTF
TRBJ2-3	TRBV13	CASSLEGLAGGSDTQYF
TRBJ2-2	TRBV27	CASSLQGGPGELFF
TRBJ1-1	TRBV5-1	CASSLDQGKAFF
TRBJ2-5	TRBV7-9	CASSLDVGESRTQYF
TRBJ2-5	TRBV5-1	CASSTDRVRETQYF
TRBJ1-4	TRBV19	CASSLGPGTTNEKLFF
TRBJ1-5	TRBV7-8	CASSLDYMGWGNQPQHF
TRBJ1-2	TRBV19	CASSIGQYGYTF
TRBJ2-7	TRBV27	CASSSSQGFEQYF
TRBJ2-7	TRBV5-6	CASSFAGTGAFYEQYF
TRBJ2-3	TRBV5-3	CARSLAMAGGSTDTQYF
TRBJ2-7	TRBV19	CASSIAKQGPYEQYF
TRBJ1-5	TRBV6-5	CASRPPGFNQPQHF
TRBJ2-5	TRBV7-8	CASNPEGRTGAQYF
TRBJ2-1	TRBV4-1	CASSQDSTGAIYNEQFF
TRBJ1-1	TRBV2	CASSDEGANTEAFF
TRBJ1-5	TRBV19	CASSDRLIGPQHF
TRBJ1-1	TRBV6-1	CASSRDRGTEAFF
TRBJ1-2	TRBV19	CASSRRDRDFFYGYTF
TRBJ2-5	TRBV6-5	CASRRLAGNQETQYF
TRBJ1-3	TRBV9	CASSAGGSYSGNTIYF
TRBJ2-5	TRBV6-4	CASSASGGEETQYF
TRBJ2-7	TRBV19	CASSTWLGYEQYF
TRBJ1-1	TRBV11-1	CASLGATEAFF
TRBJ1-1	TRBV25-1	CASNTGSGNTEAFF
TRBJ2-7	TRBV7-9	CASSPQGSGVFYEQYF
TRBJ1-1	TRBV6-5	CASSPRDREAFF
TRBJ1-1	TRBV14	CASSPKLGAAMNTEAFF
TRBJ1-2	TRBV18	CASSPGASGNYGYTF